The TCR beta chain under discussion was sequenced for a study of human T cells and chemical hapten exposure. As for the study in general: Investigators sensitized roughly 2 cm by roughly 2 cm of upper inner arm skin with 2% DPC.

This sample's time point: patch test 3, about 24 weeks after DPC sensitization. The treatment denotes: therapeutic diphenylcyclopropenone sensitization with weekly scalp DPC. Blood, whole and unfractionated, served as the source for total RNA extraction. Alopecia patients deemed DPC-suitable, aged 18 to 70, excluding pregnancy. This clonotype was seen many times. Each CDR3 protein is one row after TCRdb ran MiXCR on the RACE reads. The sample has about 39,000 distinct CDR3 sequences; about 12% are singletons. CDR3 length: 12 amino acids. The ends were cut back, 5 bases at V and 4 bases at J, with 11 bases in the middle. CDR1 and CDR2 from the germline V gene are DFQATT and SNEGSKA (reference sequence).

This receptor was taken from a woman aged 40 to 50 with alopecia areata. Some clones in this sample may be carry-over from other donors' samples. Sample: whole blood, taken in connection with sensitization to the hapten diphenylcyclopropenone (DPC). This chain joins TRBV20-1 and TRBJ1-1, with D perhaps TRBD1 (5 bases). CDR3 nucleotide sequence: TGCAGTGCTGAAGGGGAGGGCACTGAAGCTTTCTTT. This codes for CSAEGEGTEAFF.